This record looks at one T cell receptor beta chain sequence and its context. Antigen: not known. The sample belongs to a study of graft-versus-host responses after intestinal transplantation. Study as a whole: Multivisceral, liver-intestinal, or isolated intestinal grafts were transplanted into recipients. Recipients across the board were started on anti-thymocyte globulin induction, then kept on tacrolimus and steroids for 2 to 4 years.

This table comes from immunoSEQ multiplex PCR, and its TCRdb copy is limited to in-frame clones, with some not included. The table has some 95,000 clones, roughly 91% seen once. Study findings and constraints: Graft-donor T cell macrochimerism in patients accompanied high graft-versus-host to host-versus-graft clonal ratios in allografts. Some GvH clones were seen earlier in gut or blood, suggesting intestinal origin.

There are 14 residues in the CDR3. Per germline, CDR1 MNHEY and CDR2 SMNVEV (reference sequence). The J segment lost 9 bases and the V segment lost 3 bases, leaving 2 bases of the junction unmatched. The rearrangement uses TRBV27 and TRBJ1-4; 12 bases map to TRBD1. The origin of this receptor is a human donor who received an intestinal transplant. Specimen: unstimulated CD8+ T cells sorted from spleen or lymph node cells, collected before intestinal transplant. CDR3: CASSFGTGGQKLFF. The CDR3 region has the DNA TGTGCCAGCAGTTTTGGGACAGGGGGCCAAAAACTGTTTTTT.